The rows below give T cell receptor beta chains drawn from one sample of a study of Tregs in tolerant kidney transplant recipients. Data came from immunoSEQ multiplex PCR; TCRdb stores just in-frame clones and leaves some out. The profile covers approximately 100,000 clones, with 93% appearing a single time and 0.46% taken by the ten largest. Sequences were derived from CD4+ T cells from blood, sampled before the transplant. These receptors were obtained from a human donor who received a combined kidney and bone marrow transplant. Both conserved end residues are part of each CDR3. D genes are given only for firm matches. Size values are once, few and many counts, or a class for expanded clones, and some rows have none.

>NA|TRBJ1-2|TRBV6-5|TRBD1
TGTGCCATTGGGCAGGGGGCGAGTGGCTACACCTTC
CAIGQGASGYTF
>once|TRBJ2-1|TRBV30|TRBD2
TGTGCCTGGAGTGTCCCTCGACTAGCGGGTGTTGAGCAGTTCTTC
CAWSVPRLAGVEQFF
>NA|TRBJ2-1|TRBV6-7|TRBD2
TGTGCCAGCAATAATATAGCGGGAGGGCCGAATGAGCAGTTCTTC
CASNNIAGGPNEQFF
>NA|TRBJ2-5|TRBV5-1|TRBD2
TGCGCCAGCAGCTTGATTCCTGGGGGGGTTGAGACCCAGTACTTC
CASSLIPGGVETQYF
>NA|TRBJ2-3|TRBV11-3|TRBD1
TGTGCCAGCAGCTTAGACGGGACAGGGCTATTAGATACGCAGTATTTT
CASSLDGTGLLDTQYF
>NA|TRBJ1-4|TRBV27|NA
TGTGCCAGCAGACGTAAGGGGGTTGGAACAGACGATGAAAAACTGTTTTTT
CASRRKGVGTDDEKLFF
>once|TRBJ2-2|TRBV6-5|NA
TGTGCCAGCAGTGGAGCGACCGGGGAGCTGTTTTTT
CASSGATGELFF
>NA|TRBJ1-1|TRBV6-5|NA
TGTGCCAGCAGTCAACGGGACACTGAAGCTTTCTTT
CASSQRDTEAFF
>NA|TRBJ2-7|TRBV5-1|TRBD1
TGCGCCAGCAGCTTCATTTTGGACAGGGACTACGAGCAGTACTTC
CASSFILDRDYEQYF
>NA|TRBJ2-1|TRBV4-2|NA
TGTGCCAGCAGCCTTTTCGACGGGAGCTCCTACAATGAGCAGTTCTTC
CASSLFDGSSYNEQFF
>NA|TRBJ2-5|TRBV2|NA
TGTGCCAGCACCCGGACTCGTCAAGAGACCCAGTACTTC
CASTRTRQETQYF
>NA|TRBJ2-1|TRBV7-9|NA
TGTGCCAGCAGCTCTACCAATGAGCAGTTCTTC
CASSSTNEQFF
>NA|TRBJ1-1|TRBV11-3|NA
TGTGCCAGCAGCTTAATTTTTCGGGGGAGAAAAGGCCTGAGCACTGAAGCTTTCTTT
CASSLIFRGRKGLSTEAFF
>NA|TRBJ2-1|TRBV10-3|TRBD1
TGTGCCATCAGTGAGTACAGGGGTAGCGATGAGCAGTTCTTC
CAISEYRGSDEQFF
>NA|TRBJ1-5|TRBV7-6|NA
TGTGCCAGCAGCTTAGCGTTGGGGCGCAGGGGTGTGAGGAACAATCAGCCCCAGCATTTT
CASSLALGRRGVRNNQPQHF
>NA|TRBJ1-1|TRBV7-2|NA
TGTGCCAGCAGCTTTACAGGGACCGTGAACACTGAAGCTTTCTTT
CASSFTGTVNTEAFF
>NA|TRBJ1-1|TRBV19|TRBD1
TGTGCCAGTAGTACCCCCCGGGACAGAAGCCCGAACACTGAAGCTTTCTTT
CASSTPRDRSPNTEAFF
>NA|TRBJ1-3|TRBV7-2|NA
TGTGCCAGCAGCTTCGGAGGTTTTGGAAACACCATATATTTT
CASSFGGFGNTIYF
>NA|TRBJ2-1|TRBV9|NA
TGTGCCAGCGGAGAGCGCTCCTACAATGAGCAGTTCTTC
CASGERSYNEQFF
>NA|TRBJ2-7|TRBV14|TRBD2
TGTGCCAGCAGCACGACTAGCCAAGTTGAGCAGTACTTC
CASSTTSQVEQYF
>once|TRBJ2-7|TRBV28|NA
TGTGCCACCCGCGAGGGTGAGCAGTACTTC
CATREGEQYF
>NA|TRBJ2-2|TRBV10-3|NA
TGTGCCATCACCCCGGGTGTGGGTGGAGTCGGGGAGCTGTTTTTT
CAITPGVGGVGELFF
>NA|TRBJ1-5|TRBV28|NA
TGTGCCAGCAGTTTACAGACAGATTATCAGCCCCAGCATTTT
CASSLQTDYQPQHF
>NA|TRBJ2-5|TRBV5-1|NA
TGCGCCAGCAGCTTCGGTCCCCGAGAGACCCAGTACTTC
CASSFGPRETQYF
>NA|TRBJ2-7|TRBV19|NA
TGTGCCAGTAGAGAACAGCCGGGATCAACGGACCAGTACTTC
CASREQPGSTDQYF
>once|TRBJ2-7|TRBV5-4|NA
TGTGCCAGCAGCTCCCGGGATTACTCCTACGAGCAGTACTTC
CASSSRDYSYEQYF
>NA|TRBJ2-7|TRBV19|TRBD1
TGTGCCAGTAGGCGGGACAGGGATGGTCGCTACGAGCAGTACTTC
CASRRDRDGRYEQYF
>few|TRBJ2-5|TRBV7-2|NA
TGTGCCAGCAGCCCGTCGAGGCAAGAGACCCAGTACTTC
CASSPSRQETQYF
>NA|TRBJ2-2|TRBV19|NA
TGTGCCAGTAGTGCCCCCAGCACCGGGGAGCTGTTTTTT
CASSAPSTGELFF
>NA|TRBJ2-7|TRBV4-2|TRBD2
TGTGCCAGCAGCCATATTCCCGGGGGGGCGATCTCCTACGAGCAGTACTTC
CASSHIPGGAISYEQYF
>NA|TRBJ1-2|TRBV19|NA
TGTGCCAGTATCCAAACCCAGGGGCCCTATGGCTACACCTTC
CASIQTQGPYGYTF
>NA|TRBJ2-7|TRBV10-3|TRBD1
TGTGCCATCAAACCTGACAGGGGACCCTACGAGCAGTACTTC
CAIKPDRGPYEQYF
>NA|TRBJ2-1|TRBV14|TRBD2
TGTGCCAGCAGCCAAGCTTCTAGCGGGCGGACTACACAGTTCTTC
CASSQASSGRTTQFF
>NA|TRBJ2-7|TRBV7-2|TRBD1
TGTGCCAGCAGCTTGGACAGGAGCAGCTCCTACGAGCAGTACTTC
CASSLDRSSSYEQYF
>NA|TRBJ1-2|TRBV9|TRBD1
TGTGCCAGCAGCCCACAACACAGGGGCGCTAACTATGGCTACACCTTC
CASSPQHRGANYGYTF
>NA|TRBJ2-3|TRBV11-2|NA
TGTGCCAGCAGCGCCGCGACTAGATCAGATACGCAGTATTTT
CASSAATRSDTQYF
>NA|TRBJ2-7|TRBV6-6|TRBD1
TGTGCCAGCAGTTACCCCAGGGGGCAAGGCTTCGAGCAGTACTTC
CASSYPRGQGFEQYF
>NA|TRBJ2-5|TRBV5-1|TRBD2
TGCGCCAGCAGCTTGGCTTCCCGACTAGCGGGACACCCTCAAGAGACCCAGTACTTC
CASSLASRLAGHPQETQYF
>NA|TRBJ1-5|TRBV15|TRBD1
TGTGCCACCAGCAGAGCGGACAGGGAAATGGGGCCCCAGCATTTT
CATSRADREMGPQHF
>NA|TRBJ2-5|TRBV6-1|TRBD2
TGTGCCACAGTGGGGGGGAGGGAAGAGACCCAGTACTTC
CATVGGREETQYF
>NA|TRBJ1-2|TRBV5-1|TRBD1
TGCGCCAGCAGCTTGCCCGACAGGGCCGACCCTTCTAACTATGGCTACACCTTC
CASSLPDRADPSNYGYTF
>NA|TRBJ2-5|TRBV7-3|NA
TGTGCCAGCAGCCCGAACCGTGAGGAGACCCAGTACTTC
CASSPNREETQYF
>NA|TRBJ2-3|TRBV27|TRBD2
TGTGCCAGCAGGACCGCGTCGGGACTAGCGGGATTTGTGACAGATACGCAGTATTTT
CASRTASGLAGFVTDTQYF
>NA|TRBJ2-5|TRBV4-2|NA
TGTGCCAGCAGCCAAGGTTCGGAGACCCAGTACTTC
CASSQGSETQYF
>NA|TRBJ2-7|TRBV27|TRBD2
TGTGCCAGCAGTTTCTTTGGACTAGCGGGAGGGTCCTACGAGCAGTACTTC
CASSFFGLAGGSYEQYF
>NA|TRBJ1-4|TRBV6-6|NA
TGTGCCAGCAGTTACGGTGACAATACTAATGAAAAACTGTTTTTT
CASSYGDNTNEKLFF
>NA|TRBJ1-2|TRBV13|TRBD1
TGTGCCAGCAGCCGACAGGGGGGCGGTAGCTATGGCTACACCTTC
CASSRQGGGSYGYTF